Listed below are T cell receptor beta chains from one sample, sequenced in a study of blood T cell repertoires in COVID-19. This table comes from immunoSEQ multiplex PCR, and its TCRdb copy is limited to in-frame clones, with some not included. The sample includes 250,000 to 300,000 clones, 86% seen only once; the top ten take 2.5% to 3%. Sequenced material: peripheral blood. The receptor set was obtained from a woman between 25 and 40 years old with active or convalescent COVID-19. Each CDR3 is given with its conserved first and last residue. A D gene is named only where the DNA matches it firmly. Clone sizes are given selectively: once, few, many, or a class where the clone is expanded.

TRBJ2-7	.	.	TRBV4-1	CASSQDLGRWEQYF	TGCGCCAGCAGCCAAGATCTAGGCCGGTGGGAGCAGTACTTC
TRBJ1-1	.	.	TRBV5-1	CASSVGVKERTTEAFF	TGCGCCAGCAGCGTCGGGGTAAAAGAGAGAACCACTGAAGCTTTCTTT
TRBJ2-1	TRBD2	.	TRBV5-1	CASSLPRGGGTQEQFF	TGCGCCAGCAGCTTGCCCCGCGGGGGGGGGACACAGGAGCAGTTCTTC
TRBJ1-6	.	.	TRBV7-9	CASSVDSYNSPLHF	TGTGCCAGCAGCGTCGACAGCTATAATTCACCCCTCCACTTT
TRBJ1-1	.	.	TRBV7-9	CASSSEVTGPHTEAFF	TGTGCCAGCAGCTCTGAGGTCACAGGCCCGCACACTGAAGCTTTCTTT
TRBJ2-3	TRBD2	.	TRBV7-3	CASSLRVAGADTQYF	TGTGCCAGCAGCTTACGAGTAGCGGGAGCAGATACGCAGTATTTT
TRBJ1-1	TRBD1	.	TRBV29-1	CSVREGQGAEAFF	TGCAGCGTTCGCGAGGGACAGGGGGCTGAAGCTTTCTTT
TRBJ2-3	.	.	TRBV7-9	CASSLGLETTSDTQYF	TGTGCCAGCAGCTTGGGACTCGAGACGACATCAGATACGCAGTATTTT
TRBJ1-2	TRBD1	.	TRBV19	CASTSTGGAFGYTF	TGTGCCAGTACCTCGACAGGGGGCGCGTTCGGCTACACCTTC
TRBJ1-4	.	.	TRBV9	CASSKSPGNEKLFF	TGTGCCAGCAGTAAGAGCCCGGGGAATGAAAAACTGTTTTTT
TRBJ1-2	.	.	TRBV6-6	CASREATYGYTF	TGTGCCAGCAGGGAGGCGACCTATGGCTACACCTTC
TRBJ1-2	TRBD1	.	TRBV27	CASSKWTGGSHGYTF	TGTGCCAGCAGTAAATGGACAGGGGGCTCCCATGGCTACACCTTC
TRBJ1-2	TRBD1	once	TRBV19	CASRPQGAREGGYTF	TGTGCCAGTAGGCCCCAGGGGGCCCGGGAAGGTGGCTACACCTTC
TRBJ1-5	.	.	TRBV9	CASSPFAGQPQHF	TGTGCCAGCAGCCCTTTTGCAGGCCAGCCCCAGCATTTT
TRBJ1-6	.	.	TRBV30	CAWRLPGLRINSPLHF	TGTGCCTGGAGACTACCGGGACTCAGGATTAATTCACCCCTCCACTTT
TRBJ1-6	TRBD1	.	TRBV7-9	CASSGGTGTNSPLHF	TGTGCCAGCAGCGGCGGGACAGGGACGAATTCACCCCTCCACTTT
TRBJ2-5	.	once	TRBV7-2	CASSLGGYQETQYF	TGTGCCAGCAGCTTAGGGGGCTACCAAGAGACCCAGTACTTC
TRBJ1-2	.	once	TRBV18	CASSPETGVPLIGYTF	TGTGCCAGCTCACCGGAAACAGGAGTGCCCTTAATAGGCTACACCTTC
TRBJ1-6	TRBD1	.	TRBV15	CATSSDRGFSPLHF	TGTGCCACCAGCAGCGACAGGGGGTTCTCACCCCTCCACTTT
TRBJ2-1	.	.	TRBV11-1	CASSLGPSYHNEQFF	TGTGCCAGCAGCTTAGGGCCTAGCTATCACAATGAGCAGTTCTTC
TRBJ2-3	.	once	TRBV27	CASSLWLTDTQYF	TGTGCCAGCAGTTTATGGCTCACAGATACGCAGTATTTT
TRBJ2-7	TRBD2	few	TRBV27	CASSSYKGGVEQYF	TGTGCCAGCAGTTCTTATAAGGGAGGGGTCGAGCAGTACTTC
TRBJ1-6	TRBD1	few	TRBV11-2	CASSPNPGTGGNSPLHF	TGTGCCAGCAGCCCGAACCCCGGGACAGGGGGTAATTCACCCCTCCACTTT
TRBJ1-5	TRBD1	.	TRBV6-5	CASRRFGQGDQPQHF	TGTGCCAGCAGACGGTTCGGACAGGGCGACCAGCCCCAGCATTTT
TRBJ1-3	TRBD1	few	TRBV6-6	CASSRTGAGGTIYF	TGTGCCAGCAGCCGGACAGGGGCGGGTGGCACCATATATTTT
TRBJ1-6	.	.	TRBV30	CAWNRRRGPSSYNSPLHF	TGTGCCTGGAATCGCCGAAGAGGGCCCAGCTCCTATAATTCACCCCTCCACTTT
TRBJ1-1	.	.	TRBV6-5	CASSRFRNTEAFF	TGTGCCAGCAGCCGGTTTCGGAACACTGAAGCTTTCTTT
TRBJ2-5	.	once	TRBV30	CAWKPTVGRETQYF	TGTGCCTGGAAACCGACAGTAGGTCGAGAGACCCAGTACTTC
TRBJ1-2	.	.	TRBV23-1	CARAGGGGYGYTF	TGCGCCCGCGCGGGGGGGGGAGGCTATGGCTACACCTTC
TRBJ1-2	.	.	TRBV23-1	CAGRGELYGYTF	TGCGCCGGCAGGGGAGAACTCTATGGCTACACCTTC
TRBJ2-5	TRBD2	.	TRBV9	CASSPRGGRNKETQYF	TGTGCCAGCAGCCCGCGGGGGGGCCGGAATAAGGAGACCCAGTACTTC
TRBJ2-7	.	.	TRBV28	CASSSIQGPLIGQYF	TGTGCCAGCAGTTCCATCCAGGGGCCCCTTATCGGGCAGTACTTC
TRBJ1-5	.	.	TRBV5-5	CASSLGGRQAHQPQHF	TGTGCCAGCAGCTTGGGGGGGAGGCAGGCCCATCAGCCCCAGCATTTT
TRBJ2-5	TRBD2	.	TRBV30	CAWNPSGGARETQYF	TGTGCCTGGAATCCTAGCGGGGGGGCGAGGGAGACCCAGTACTTC
TRBJ1-2	.	.	TRBV12-3/TRBV12-4	CASSLSRVDGYTF	TGTGCCAGCAGTTTGTCCAGGGTCGACGGCTACACCTTC
TRBJ1-3	TRBD1	.	TRBV9	CASSPDRAGNTIYF	TGTGCCAGCAGCCCCGACAGGGCGGGAAACACCATATATTTT
TRBJ1-2	.	.	TRBV28	CATRQPLGGYTF	TGTGCCACCCGACAGCCCTTGGGGGGCTACACCTTC
TRBJ1-2	.	.	TRBV18	CASSPGGAPWSNYGYTF	TGTGCCAGCTCACCAGGGGGGGCACCGTGGTCTAACTATGGCTACACCTTC
TRBJ2-2	TRBD2	once	TRBV15	CATSKSSSGVGELFF	TGTGCCACCAGCAAGAGTTCCAGCGGGGTCGGGGAGCTGTTTTTT
TRBJ1-2	TRBD1	.	TRBV27	CASRRQGRITGGYTF	TGTGCCAGCAGGCGACAGGGGCGTATAACCGGTGGCTACACCTTC